This T cell receptor beta chain was sequenced for a study of shared clonotypes between healthy human individuals. Study conclusions and caveats: The authors expected sequencing depth to affect clonotype sharing among donors. What rarefaction showed was incomplete sorted-subset sequencing despite large depth.

As to this clone: What it binds is unknown.

Some clones are missing from TCRdb's copy, which holds only in-frame ones; the method was immunoSEQ multiplex PCR. The table records just under 350,000 clones, 73% of them present only once. Into CD45RA+ naive and CD45RA-negative memory subsets, the CD4+ cells were split. The TCR comes from a man aged 25 to 45 in good health. The sequenced sample consisted of memory CD4+ T cells sorted from blood. Regarding subset: CD45RA-negative fraction.

Here the CDR3 reads CAWFDRSRCYF. The CDR3 DNA sequence: TGTGCCTGGTTCGACAGGTCCCGGTGTTACTTC. The V gene is TRBV30, the J gene TRBJ2-5; maybe TRBD1 (6 bases). Trimming stripped 5 bases from V and 14 bases from J, with 18 bases between. The CDR3 runs to 11 residues. Germline assignment: CDR1 GTSNPN and CDR2 SVGIG (reference sequence).